This T cell receptor (beta chain) was documented in a study of graft-versus-host responses after intestinal transplantation. Findings and caveats of the study: Subjects displaying graft-donor T cell macrochimerism possessed elevated graft-versus-host to host-versus-graft clonal ratios inside allografts. Early after transplant, HvG clones declined as circulating GvH clones peaked. Ileal or blood samples showed some GvH clones first, and such clones were also found in recipient marrow.

With respect to this clone: The antigen remains unidentified.

Germline V lookup: CDR1 LGHNA, CDR2 YSLEER. This CDR3 has 18 amino acids. The J segment lost 4 bases and the V segment lost 0 bases, leaving 11 bases of the junction unmatched. Generated by immunoSEQ multiplex PCR, the TCRdb table keeps only in-frame clones and is missing some. This table has approximately 86,000 clones, 85% to 95% appearing once. The genes are TRBV4-3 and TRBJ2-3; 9 nucleotides align to TRBD2. The sequence came from a human donor who was the organ donor for an intestinal transplant. Sequenced material: unstimulated CD8+ T cells sorted from spleen or lymph node cells, taken before transplant. The DNA of the CDR3 is TGCGCCAGCAGCCAAGACCTATTCCAGCGGGGGGCCCCAGATACGCAGTATTTT. Translation gives CASSQDLFQRGAPDTQYF.